This entry features one TCR beta chain sequence. The CDR3 totals 15 residues. After removal of 6 bases from V and 2 bases from J, the junction contained 5 bases not matched to a gene. CDR1 and CDR2 (germline): MRHNA, SNTAGT. The sample comes from a study of patients and donors after allogeneic stem cell transplantation. One entry per CDR3 protein results from TCRdb running MiXCR on the RT-PCR reads. The table lists 190,000 or so distinct CDR3 sequences, 38% of them singletons. Sequencing was performed on blood, either unsorted or a sorted T cell fraction (not recorded which). V gene TRBV6-4 combines with J gene TRBJ1-3, with 9 bases aligning to TRBD1. This clonotype was sampled from a human donor who was either an allogeneic HSCT recipient or a stem cell or donor lymphocyte infusion donor (not recorded which). It is not recorded whose cells these are; they may come from a transplant donor. CDR3 sequence: CASRGYRGPGNTIYF. The CDR3 DNA reads TGTGCCAGCAGGGGCTACAGGGGGCCTGGAAACACCATATATTTT.